Below are 5 T cell receptor beta chains sequenced from a single sample in a study of cytomegalovirus exposure and HLA in healthy donors. PCR involved 60 Vbeta and 13 Jbeta primers. The data were produced by immunoSEQ multiplex PCR, yet TCRdb's version contains in-frame clones alone and is incomplete. The table records 150,000 to 200,000 clones, around four fifths of them present only once. Sequencing was performed on PBMCs. The receptors originated from a man aged 45-60 years in good health and CMV-seropositive.

The chain has TRBV28 and TRBJ1-4, with D uncertain. Germline assignment: CDR1 MDHEN and CDR2 SYDVKM. CDR3 length equals 14 residues. The ends were cut back, 2 bases at V and 0 bases at J, with 4 bases in the middle. CDR3 nucleotide sequence: TGTGCCAGCAGTTTACCCGCAACTAATGAAAAACTGTTTTTT. Translation gives CASSLPATNEKLFF. The full variable domain, its missing parts supplied by reference TRBV28 and TRBJ1-4, is DVKVTQSSRYLVKRTGEKVFLECVQDMDHENMFWYRQDPGLGLRLIYFSYDVKMKEKGDIPEGYSVSREKKERFSLILESASTNQTSMYLCASSLPATNEKLFFGSGTQLSVL.

This chain connects TRBV7-9 to TRBJ1-1; D remains ambiguous. The CDR3 sequence is 14 residues long. The germline V and J ends were trimmed by 1 base and 3 bases, with 9 bases remaining between them. In germline, CDR1 is SEHNR, CDR2 FQNEAQ (reference sequence). DNA for the CDR3: TGTGCCAGCAGCTTAGGGTCGACTTACACTGAAGCTTTCTTT. Encoded protein: CASSLGSTYTEAFF.

The chain couples TRBV30 to TRBJ2-1; 8 bases match TRBD1. V was pared by 5 bases and J by 2 bases, with 2 bases of the junction left unmatched. CDR3 size: 13 residues. Germline values: CDR1 GTSNPN, CDR2 SVGIG (reference sequence). CDR3 DNA sequence: TGTGCCTGGGAACAGGGGGCCTACAATGAGCAGTTCTTC. This gives the protein CAWEQGAYNEQFF.

The J gene is TRBJ2-7, the V gene TRBV7-9; D may be TRBD1 (5 bases). From germline, CDR1 is SEHNR and CDR2 FQNEAQ (reference sequence). Trimming cost V 1 base and J 6 bases, with 10 bases left between them. This CDR3 has 13 residues. In DNA form, the CDR3 reads TGTGCCAGCAGCTTAGTACAGGTTGCCGAGCAGTACTTC. Translating it yields CASSLVQVAEQYF.

This chain links TRBV4-1 with TRBJ2-1; 9 bases align to TRBD2. Germline CDR1 reads MGHRA; CDR2 reads YSYEKL. V gave up 0 bases and J gave up 3 bases; unmatched junction bases: 3. The CDR3 covers 16 residues. CDR3 nucleotides: TGCGCCAGCAGCCAAGAGCGGGAGGGCCACTACAATGAGCAGTTCTTC. Amino acid sequence: CASSQEREGHYNEQFF.